This record covers a single T cell receptor (beta chain). No antigen is known for it. The sample holds no much larger clone one base away, and base qualities are not on file. This record belongs to a study of shared T cell receptors in the human thymus (dated by TCRdb to about 2021). Regarding the study in general: The study examined how self-reactive, shared T-cell receptor alpha chains are generated in the human thymus.

Libraries were made using the immunoSEQ multiplex PCR assay. In its TCRdb copy, this immuneACCESS table keeps in-frame sequences only and misses some clones. Where compared with another copy, unresolved V genes explain less than half of these, and the others have no known cause. This sample has over 650,000 clones in its table, and roughly 86% of those were observed once. The top ten clonotypes cover over 0.008% of the sample. These data were likewise used in another study, on human thymus T cells. As the second publication notes: In Finland, the donors were immunologically healthy infants who were having open corrective cardiac surgery for congenital heart defects. Thymus tissue was obtained as surgical resects removed during corrective cardiac surgery. Both the thymic and the peripheral blood repertoires appeared to show biased V and J gene segment usage. Highly overlapping thymic TCR repertoires among unrelated individuals were reported in the related research. The study used eight infant thymus samples plus four related peripheral blood samples to characterize TCR alpha and beta repertoires. Donor ages ranged from roughly 7 to 244 days, and the cohort comprised about 6 male and two female infants. Thymocytes were mechanically released from the tissue and were stored as pellets of 10-30 million cells at -70 degrees C. A QIAsymphony instrument was used to extract genomic DNA from the frozen cell pellets. Using the immunoSEQ multiplex PCR assay, the TCRB and TCRAD loci were amplified from a standardized quantity of quality-controlled genomic DNA. The V(D)J region was spanned by amplicons of a length sufficient to cover the CDR3 and to identify V and J genes. Amplicon sequencing was performed on an Illumina platform through the commercial immunoSEQ service. Primer bias and sequencing errors were corrected as previously described, and TCRAD and TCRB definitions were based on the IMGT database. Analysis of the repertoires was done with immunoSEQ Analyzer 3.0 and VDJTools and included basic statistics, V/J segment usage, diversity estimates, rarefaction and pairwise overlap. Diversity was estimated using the Chao1, ChaoE, Efron-Thisted, Shannon and inverse Simpson indices, and was also estimated on datasets down-sampled to the size of the smallest sample. Repertoire overlap used strict matching of CDR3 nucleotide sequence, V gene and J gene, with Jaccard-based multidimensional scaling clustering. Thymus samples yielded on average approximately 860,000 unique TCRB clonotypes, compared with some 83,000 from blood samples.

The sequence came from a boy in the first two years of life with a congenital heart defect. Donor details come from another sample of the same person, matched by shared clones. Sequencing was carried out using thymocytes.

The nucleotide sequence is given as TGTGCCAGCAGTCGCCCCCCGGGGGGACATGGATACGAGCAGTACTTC. Its product reads: CASSRPPGGHGYEQYF. Recombination joined TRBV28 with TRBJ2-7; a tentative D call is TRBD2 (7 bases match). The germline ends are 21 bases apart after V is trimmed by 5 bases and J by 4 bases. The CDR3 measures 16 amino acids from cysteine to phenylalanine. The CDR3 DNA has 48 bases and is translated from base 1. CDR1 and CDR2, per the germline V gene, are MDHEN and SYDVKM.